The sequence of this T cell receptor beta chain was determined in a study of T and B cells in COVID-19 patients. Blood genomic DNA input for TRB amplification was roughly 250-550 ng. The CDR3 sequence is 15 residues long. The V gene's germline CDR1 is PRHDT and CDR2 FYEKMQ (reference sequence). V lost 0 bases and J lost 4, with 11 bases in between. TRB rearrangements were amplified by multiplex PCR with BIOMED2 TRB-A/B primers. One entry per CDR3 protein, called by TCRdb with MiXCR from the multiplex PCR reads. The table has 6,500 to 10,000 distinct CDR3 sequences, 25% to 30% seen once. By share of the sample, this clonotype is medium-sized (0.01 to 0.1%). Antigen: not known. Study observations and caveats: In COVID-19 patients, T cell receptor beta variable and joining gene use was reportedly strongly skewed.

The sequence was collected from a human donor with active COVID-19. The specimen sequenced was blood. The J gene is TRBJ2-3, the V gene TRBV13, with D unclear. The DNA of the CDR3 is TGTGCCAGCAGCTTAGGTTCTCTAGTACCAGATACGCAGTATTTT. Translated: CASSLGSLVPDTQYF.